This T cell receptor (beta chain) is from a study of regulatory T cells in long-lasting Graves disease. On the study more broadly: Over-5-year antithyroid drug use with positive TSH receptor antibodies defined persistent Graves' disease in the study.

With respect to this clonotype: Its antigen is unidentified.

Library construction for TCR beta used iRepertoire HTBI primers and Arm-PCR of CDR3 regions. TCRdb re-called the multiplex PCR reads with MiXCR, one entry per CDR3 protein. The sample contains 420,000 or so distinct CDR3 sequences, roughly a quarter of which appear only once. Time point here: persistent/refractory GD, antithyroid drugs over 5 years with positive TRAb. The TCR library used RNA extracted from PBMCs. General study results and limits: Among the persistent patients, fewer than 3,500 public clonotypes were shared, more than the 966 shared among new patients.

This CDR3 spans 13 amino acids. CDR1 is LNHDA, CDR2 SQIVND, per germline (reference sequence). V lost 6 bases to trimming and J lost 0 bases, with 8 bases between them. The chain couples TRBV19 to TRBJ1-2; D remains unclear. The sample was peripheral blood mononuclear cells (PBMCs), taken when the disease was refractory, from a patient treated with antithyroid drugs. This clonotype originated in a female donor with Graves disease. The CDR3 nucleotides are TGTGCCAGTAGAGGCCAGCCTAACTATGGCTACACCTTC. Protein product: CASRGQPNYGYTF.